These 26 T cell receptor beta chains share one sample of origin, sequenced in a study of T-cell memory formation after mild COVID-19. Using its own MiXCR run on the 5' RACE reads, TCRdb lists one record per CDR3 protein. Among 200,000 or so distinct CDR3 sequences, about a sixth were seen once, and the ten largest hold under 2.5%. The material sequenced was PBMCs or a T cell subset sorted from them (not recorded which). The receptor source for this set is an adult woman who had mild COVID-19 (a few samples of this study predate the infection). Cell type and time point are not known.

The table lists this clonotype with a few counts. The chain joins TRBV29-1 to TRBJ2-6, with D possibly TRBD1 on 6 matching bases. The V end lost 4 bases, the J end lost 3 bases, and 13 bases lay between the germline ends. Germline V lookup: CDR1 SQVTM, CDR2 ANQGSEA. The CDR3 contains 15 residues. The CDR3 region has the DNA TGCAGCGTTGGCAGGGGCGGCGGTGGGGCCAACGTCCTGACTTTC. Protein: CSVGRGGGGANVLTF.

This chain uses TRBV6-5 with TRBJ2-7, with D possibly TRBD1 on 6 matching bases. The CDR3 totals 15 residues. Trimming removed 0 bases from V and 3 bases from J, with 12 bases in between. Germline CDR1 reads MNHEY; CDR2 reads SVGAGI. Here the CDR3 reads CASSYSGQGNYEQYF. DNA for the CDR3: TGTGCCAGCAGTTACTCGGGGCAGGGGAACTACGAGCAGTACTTC.

The table lists this clonotype with a few counts. The chain combines TRBV5-4 with TRBJ2-3; D possibly uses TRBD1 or TRBD2 (6 bases each). Between the trimmed V and J ends, which lost 2 bases and 5 bases, there was a span of 18 bases. Germline CDR1 is SGHNT and CDR2 is YYREEE (reference sequence). The CDR3 runs 16 residues. DNA for the CDR3: TGTGCCAGCAGCTTTTCACTCTACGGAGGGGGAGATACGCAGTATTTT. Its protein product is CASSFSLYGGGDTQYF.

V and J are TRBV5-1 and TRBJ2-3; D not resolved. Trimming left V 4 bases short and J 4 bases short, with 19 bases between. Germline V gene data show CDR1 as SGHRS and CDR2 as YFSETQ. The CDR3 has 16 residues. The CDR3 protein is CASSPGSAGFPDTQYF. The CDR3 nucleotides are TGCGCCAGCAGCCCCGGGTCGGCAGGCTTCCCAGATACGCAGTATTTT.

This clonotype has just a few counts. V usage is TRBV19 and J usage is TRBJ2-7; 9 positions match TRBD2. The CDR3 spans 15 residues. CDR1 is LNHDA, CDR2 SQIVND, per germline (reference sequence). The J segment lost 3 bases and the V segment lost 5 bases, leaving 8 bases of the junction unmatched. The DNA of the CDR3 is TGTGCCAGTAGTGCGGCGGGAGGGCCCCGCTACGAGCAGTACTTC. Translated, it gives CASSAAGGPRYEQYF.

This clonotype has only a few counts. V and J are TRBV5-6 and TRBJ1-2; D gene unclear. With 4 bases removed from V and 8 bases from J, the gap between germline ends came to 15 bases. The CDR3 covers 13 residues. Germline lookup yields CDR1 SGHDT and CDR2 YYEEEE. The CDR3 sequence: CASSPEQRGGYTF. Here the CDR3 DNA reads TGTGCCAGCAGCCCGGAACAGCGGGGAGGCTACACCTTC.

V and J are TRBV5-1 and TRBJ2-3, with 9 bases that match TRBD2. V trimming: 5 bases; J trimming: 2 bases; junction bases outside the gene matches: 6. Germline-derived CDR1 and CDR2 are SGHRS and YFSETQ. This CDR3 has 15 residues. As DNA, the CDR3 is TGCGCCAGCAGTTTCCTAGCGGGGCCCACAGATACGCAGTATTTT. It encodes CASSFLAGPTDTQYF.

This clonotype was detected only a few times. The chain uses TRBV5-1 and TRBJ2-5; a possible D gene is TRBD2 (5 bases). Germline lookup yields CDR1 SGHRS and CDR2 YFSETQ. The CDR3 extends over 14 amino acids. V lost 4 bases and J 2 bases, leaving 12 bases between the germline ends. DNA of the CDR3: TGCGCCAGCAGCCGGGAACCCTCTCAAGAGACCCAGTACTTC. This sequence encodes CASSREPSQETQYF.

The chain combines TRBV5-4 with TRBJ1-4, with D unresolved. The CDR3 spans 14 residues. Trimming removed 3 bases at V and 0 bases at J, with 6 bases between. Per germline, CDR1 SGHNT and CDR2 YYREEE (reference sequence). The CDR3 loop is CASSYGATNEKLFF. CDR3 DNA sequence: TGTGCCAGCAGCTACGGGGCAACTAATGAAAAACTGTTTTTT.

This clonotype turned up a few times. This chain links TRBV7-9 with TRBJ2-3; 10 nucleotides line up with TRBD2. Trimming took 1 base from V and 4 from J; bases not matched to a gene: 2. There are 15 residues in the CDR3. Looked up from germline, CDR1 is SEHNR and CDR2 is FQNEAQ (reference sequence). CDR3 coding DNA: TGTGCCAGCAGCTTAGGGCTAGCGGGAGCAGATACGCAGTATTTT. Translating it yields CASSLGLAGADTQYF.

The chain is built from TRBV7-2 and TRBJ2-6; 14 positions agree with TRBD2. The CDR3 sequence is 20 residues long. Per germline, CDR1 SGHTA and CDR2 FQGNSA. Trimming took 1 base from V and 4 from J; bases not matched to a gene: 9. The CDR3: CASSLGQTSGRALGANVLTF. CDR3 bases: TGTGCCAGCAGCTTAGGACAGACTAGCGGGAGGGCGTTGGGGGCCAACGTCCTGACTTTC.

V and J are TRBV5-1 and TRBJ2-2; 8 nucleotides agree with TRBD1. There are 16 residues in the CDR3. CDR1 and CDR2 (germline): SGHRS, YFSETQ. The V and J ends lost 2 bases and 0 bases, in that order; junction bases with no gene match: 3. The chain's CDR3 is CASSLWTGTNTGELFF. The CDR3, as DNA: TGCGCCAGCAGCTTATGGACAGGGACGAACACCGGGGAGCTGTTTTTT.

This rearrangement joins TRBV21-1 to TRBJ2-3; the D call TRBD1 from the table was never checked on the DNA. TRBV21-1 is shown as a pseudogene. The CDR3 sequence is 18 residues long. The CDR3 loop is CASSNGLPRDRGTDTQYF. The DNA of the CDR3 is TGTGCCAGCAGCAATGGCCTTCCAAGGGACAGGGGTACAGATACGCAGTATTTT.

The chain links TRBV29-1 to TRBJ2-1, with D maybe TRBD2 (6 bases). The ends were cut back, 6 bases at V and 4 bases at J, with 10 bases in the middle. Germline-derived CDR1 and CDR2 are SQVTM and ANQGSEA. The CDR3 covers 12 residues. The CDR3 spells CSVKSGYNEQFF. The CDR3 DNA reads as TGCAGCGTAAAGAGCGGGTACAATGAGCAGTTCTTC.

This clonotype was counted between two and nine times. This chain connects TRBV20-1 to TRBJ1-6; the match to TRBD1 covers 9 bases. V shed 5 bases and J 4 bases; nucleotides not matched to a gene: 6. Germline values: CDR1 DFQATT, CDR2 SNEGSKA (reference sequence). The CDR3 is 15 amino acids. This CDR3 reads CSAPTGGSYNSPLHF. CDR3 coding DNA: TGCAGTGCTCCTACAGGGGGCTCTTATAATTCACCCCTCCACTTT.

This clonotype has just a few counts. This sequence joins TRBV20-1 and TRBJ2-1, with 9 bases matching TRBD1. Trimming at V came to 2 bases and at J to 2 bases, leaving 4 bases not matched to a gene. Germline loops: CDR1 DFQATT, CDR2 SNEGSKA (reference sequence). CDR3 length equals 15 residues. CDR3: CSARPGQGTYNEQFF. The CDR3 DNA sequence: TGCAGTGCTAGACCGGGACAGGGAACCTACAATGAGCAGTTCTTC.

The rearrangement joins TRBV27 to TRBJ1-1, with 7 bases lining up with TRBD1. CDR3 size: 15 residues. With 0 bases clipped from V and 5 bases from J, the junction kept 6 bases outside the gene matches. Per the germline V gene, CDR1 is MNHEY and CDR2 is SMNVEV (reference sequence). The CDR3 is CASSLSPGGNTEAFF. The CDR3 DNA reads TGTGCCAGCAGTTTATCTCCAGGGGGGAATACTGAAGCTTTCTTT.

This clonotype has a handful of counts. The chain links TRBV10-3 to TRBJ1-2, with 8 bases aligning to TRBD1. V was clipped by 10 bases and J by 4 bases; unmatched bases: 11. This CDR3 comprises 14 residues. The germline V gene has CDR1 ENHRY and CDR2 SYGVKD. The CDR3, as DNA: TGTGCCACGATGGCGGGACAGGACACCTATGGCTACACCTTC. This sequence encodes CATMAGQDTYGYTF.

This clonotype was observed a handful of times. The chain joins TRBV9 to TRBJ2-3, with TRBD2 matching 13 bases. The CDR3 extends over 15 amino acids. Germline loops: CDR1 SGDLS, CDR2 YYNGEE. Losses at the gene ends were 5 bases for V and 3 bases for J; bases not matched to a gene: 3. For the CDR3, the DNA is TGTGCCAGCAGAGCGGGACTAGCGGGAACAGATACGCAGTATTTT. This codes for CASRAGLAGTDTQYF.

This clonotype has a handful of counts. This chain joins TRBV6-2 or TRBV6-3 and TRBJ2-7, with TRBD1 identical over 9 bases. The CDR3 totals 15 residues. Germline loops: CDR1 MNHEY, CDR2 SVGEGT. The junction had 8 bases not matched to a gene; V was cut back by 2 bases and J by 6 bases. CDR3: CASSYEGQGEFEQYF. The CDR3 DNA is TGTGCCAGCAGTTACGAGGGACAGGGAGAATTCGAGCAGTACTTC.

V gene TRBV18 combines with J gene TRBJ2-3, with D perhaps matching TRBD1 or TRBD2 (5 bases each). Trimming removed 3 bases at V and 0 bases at J, with 13 bases between. Looked up from germline, CDR1 is KGHSH and CDR2 is LQKENI. CDR3 length equals 16 residues. In nucleotides, the CDR3 is TGTGCCAGCTCACCCGGTGCCGGGGCTAGCACAGATACGCAGTATTTT. Its translation is CASSPGAGASTDTQYF.

This clonotype occurred a few times. J is TRBJ1-1 and V is TRBV5-1, with D maybe TRBD1 (6 bases). Trimming left V 0 bases short and J 4 bases short, with 10 bases between. The CDR3 length is 14 residues. The germline gives CDR1 SGHRS, CDR2 YFSETQ. The CDR3 here is CASSLEAGVTEAFF. Here the CDR3 DNA reads TGCGCCAGCAGCTTGGAGGCAGGGGTCACTGAAGCTTTCTTT. The entire variable domain, with the rest obtained from reference TRBV5-1 and TRBJ1-1, is as follows: KAGVTQTPRYLIKTRGQQVTLSCSPISGHRSVSWYQQTPGQGLQFLFEYFSETQRNKGNFPGRFSGRQFSNSRSEMNVSTLELGDSALYLCASSLEAGVTEAFFGQGTRLTVV.

This clonotype came up a few times. CDR3 residues: CASSSDRGDYNEQFF. The DNA of the CDR3 is TGTGCCAGCAGTTCCGACAGGGGGGATTACAATGAGCAGTTCTTC. The V call is TRBV12-3 or TRBV12-4, the J call TRBJ2-1; 9 bases match TRBD1. This CDR3 has 15 residues. With V trimmed by 4 bases and J by 4 bases, 5 bases remained unmatched.

This clonotype was recorded at least ten times. V is TRBV7-6 and J is TRBJ2-6; D gene uncertain. Per the germline V gene, CDR1 is SGHVS and CDR2 is FNYEAQ. Trimming left V 6 bases short and J 0 bases short, with 3 bases between. CDR3 length: 13 residues. The CDR3 coding sequence is TGTGCCAGCAGACCCTCTGGGGCCAACGTCCTGACTTTC. It codes for CASRPSGANVLTF.

This clonotype has just a few counts. This chain uses TRBV5-6 with TRBJ1-4; D unclear. CDR1 is SGHDT, CDR2 YYEEEE, per germline. Trimming cost V 2 bases and J 2 bases, with 7 bases left between them. The CDR3 is 14 residues long. The CDR3 nucleotides read TGTGCCAGCAGCTTTCGGGCCACTAATGAAAAACTGTTTTTT. Translation gives CASSFRATNEKLFF.

The CDR3 bases are TGTGCCAGCAGCTTAAGACTAGCGGACCAAGAGACCCAGTACTTC. Translated: CASSLRLADQETQYF. The chain has TRBV7-9 and TRBJ2-5; 9 nucleotides align to TRBD2. The CDR3 runs to 15 residues. V dropped 2 bases and J dropped 0; count of bases not matched to a gene: 1. In germline, CDR1 is SEHNR, CDR2 FQNEAQ (reference sequence).